The 3 T cell receptor beta chains below come from one sample, sequenced in a study of breast tumors, draining lymph nodes, adjacent tissues. TCRdb independently ran MiXCR on the multiplex PCR reads; one entry per CDR3 protein. Counted here are roughly 110,000 distinct CDR3 sequences, about 29% occurring once; the ten biggest clones make up less than 6%. Axillary draining lymph nodes of breast cancer patients supplied the node samples. The sequenced material came from axillary lymph node tissue. Every receptor here comes from a female donor with breast cancer. Some clones in this sample may be carry-over from other donors' samples.

This chain connects TRBV6-5 to TRBJ2-2; D possibly matches TRBD1 or TRBD2 (5 bases each). This CDR3 spans 15 amino acids. The germline V gene has CDR1 MNHEY and CDR2 SVGAGI. V lost 2 bases, J lost 4 bases, and 11 bases lay in between. In DNA, the CDR3 is TGTGCCAGCAGTTACAGGGGTCGGGGCACCGGGGAGCTGTTTTTT. It translates to CASSYRGRGTGELFF.

Details on this clonotype: Possible read error: a much larger clone is one base away. This rearrangement joins TRBV6-2 or TRBV6-3 to TRBJ2-1; TRBD1 matches 9 bases. CDR3 length: 15 amino acids. The germline V gene encodes CDR1 MNHEY and CDR2 SVGEGT. Trimming at V came to 8 bases and at J to 3 bases, leaving 8 bases not matched to a gene. Here the CDR3 reads CASGDRGKGYNEQFF. CDR3 sequence (DNA): TGTGCCAGCGGCGACAGGGGGAAAGGCTACAATGAGCAGTTCTTC.

This clonotype has ten or more counts. With a much larger clone just one base away, this may be a read error. The rearrangement joins TRBV20-1 to TRBJ2-7; the match to TRBD1 covers 10 bases. Trimming at V came to 3 bases and at J to 5 bases, leaving 10 bases not matched to a gene. The germline gives CDR1 DFQATT, CDR2 SNEGSKA (reference sequence). CDR3 size: 15 residues. CDR3 in amino acids: CSARPPGQGTNEQYF. For the CDR3, the DNA is TGCAGTGCTAGGCCTCCGGGACAGGGGACCAACGAGCAGTACTTC.